The 29 T cell receptor beta chains listed next were all sequenced from one sample in a study of T-cell reconstitution after alpha-beta-depleted transplantation in children. Researchers prepared the TCRbeta library using unique molecular identifiers, the study reports. TCRdb itself ran the PCR reads through MiXCR, one entry per CDR3 protein. The sample lists over 450,000 distinct CDR3 sequences; 10% were seen once. The sample here was PBMCs, taken before TCRalphabeta/CD19-depleted stem cell transplant. These receptors all come from a child younger than 10 with inherited bone marrow failure, due to receive a stem cell transplant.

This clonotype was seen ten or more times. The chain uses TRBV5-4 and TRBJ2-4; 8 nucleotides match TRBD2. Germline CDR1 reads SGHNT; CDR2 reads YYREEE (reference sequence). The CDR3 is 14 residues long. V was clipped by 1 base and J by 6 bases; unmatched bases: 3. CDR3 sequence reads: CASSLSLAGNIQYF. CDR3 sequence (DNA): TGTGCCAGCAGCTTGTCGCTAGCGGGAAACATTCAGTACTTC.

This clonotype was observed at least ten times. The J gene is TRBJ2-1, the V gene TRBV5-5; 13 positions match TRBD2. The CDR3 covers 13 residues. Germline V gene data show CDR1 as SGHKS and CDR2 as YYEKEE (reference sequence). The V gene end was trimmed by 7 bases and the J gene end by 9 bases; junction bases not matched to a gene: 4. The CDR3 DNA sequence: TGTGCCAGCGGGAGACTAGCGGGAGGTGAGCAGTTCTTC. Its protein is CASGRLAGGEQFF.

The rearrangement uses TRBV12-3 or TRBV12-4 and TRBJ2-2, with D unresolved. This CDR3 is built from 12 residues. Trimming shortened V by 6 bases and J by 5 bases, and 7 bases separated the two germline ends. CDR3 sequence: CASRTETGELFF. The CDR3, as DNA: TGTGCCAGCAGAACGGAGACCGGGGAGCTGTTTTTT.

The table lists this clonotype with many counts. The J gene is TRBJ2-1, the V gene TRBV19, with D possibly matching TRBD1 (6 bases). This CDR3 region has 15 residues. V dropped 7 bases and J dropped 1 base, with 14 bases sitting between them. CDR1 is LNHDA and CDR2 is SQIVND in the germline V gene (reference sequence). CDR3 sequence reads: CASISTGSSYNEQFF. Written as DNA, the CDR3 is TGTGCCAGTATCTCGACAGGTTCTTCCTACAATGAGCAGTTCTTC.

At least ten counts were recorded for this clonotype. The genes are TRBV5-8 and TRBJ1-5; D gene ambiguous. V was cut by 3 bases and J by 4 bases, with 8 bases left in between. Germline V gene data show CDR1 as SGHTS and CDR2 as YDEGEE. The CDR3 is made up of 13 amino acids. CDR3 region: CASSWVGNQPQHF. The CDR3 bases are TGTGCCAGCAGCTGGGTGGGAAATCAGCCCCAGCATTTT.

As to this clonotype: A much more abundant neighbour one base away suggests this may be a read error. V and J are TRBV7-9 and TRBJ1-1, with D possibly being TRBD1 (6 bases). This CDR3 is 16 amino acids long. CDR1 is SEHNR, CDR2 FQNEAQ, per germline (reference sequence). With 3 bases removed from V and 6 bases from J, the gap between germline ends came to 20 bases. The DNA of the CDR3 is TGTGCCAGCAGCTTCACGCTGCAGGACAGTGAGGCTGAAGCTTTCTTT. This sequence encodes CASSFTLQDSEAEAFF. Full variable domain (remainder filled in from reference TRBV7-9 and TRBJ1-1): DTGVSQNPRHKITKRGQNVTFRCDPISEHNRLYWYRQTLGQGPEFLTYFQNEAQLEKSRLLSDRFSAERPKGSFSTLEIQRTEQGDSAMYLCASSFTLQDSEAEAFFGQGTRLTVV.

This clonotype was seen a few times. V and J are TRBV30 and TRBJ2-1; 7 bases map to TRBD2. V trimming: 3 bases; J trimming: 4 bases; junction bases outside the gene matches: 6. This CDR3 is 14 amino acids long. The germline gives CDR1 GTSNPN, CDR2 SVGIG (reference sequence). The CDR3 nucleotides read TGTGCCTGGAGGGGGCTAGCGGATTACAATGAGCAGTTCTTC. Its translation: CAWRGLADYNEQFF. Full variable domain (outside the CDR3, taken from reference TRBV30 and TRBJ2-1): SQTIHQWPATLVQPVGSPLSLECTVEGTSNPNLYWYRQAAGRGLQLLFYSVGIGQISSEVPQNLSASRPQDRQFILSSKKLLLSDSGFYLCAWRGLADYNEQFFGPGTRLTVL.

This clonotype was detected ten times or more. The chain is built from TRBV19 and TRBJ2-7; 10 nucleotides align to TRBD1. This CDR3 is 15 amino acids long. The germline CDR1 and CDR2 sequences are LNHDA and SQIVND (reference sequence). Trimming cost V 3 bases and J 2 bases; bases outside gene matches: 4. The CDR3 DNA reads as TGTGCCAGTAGTATGAGCGGGACAGGGGCCTACGAGCAGTACTTC. It specifies CASSMSGTGAYEQYF.

This clonotype was found many times. V gene TRBV7-6 combines with J gene TRBJ2-2, with D perhaps matching TRBD1 (6 bases). Trimming stripped 5 bases from V and 4 bases from J, with 20 bases between. Germline V gene sequence: CDR1 SGHVS, CDR2 FNYEAQ. This CDR3 has 17 amino acids. The DNA of the CDR3 is TGTGCCAGCAGCCGAACCCCCAGGGGCACCCGCACCGGGGAGCTGTTTTTT. Translated, it gives CASSRTPRGTRTGELFF.

This chain connects TRBV11-2 to TRBJ2-6; tentative D call: TRBD2 (5 bases). Germline CDR1 is SGHAT and CDR2 is FQNNGV. The CDR3 has 16 residues. Trimming removed 4 bases at V and 1 base at J, with 11 bases between. CDR3 nucleotides: TGTGCCAGCAGCTCTCTTCGGGGTTCTGGGGCCAACGTCCTGACTTTC. Encoded protein: CASSSLRGSGANVLTF.

This clonotype came up a few times. An end of the junction does not agree with germline; a read error may underlie this. The V call is TRBV20-1, the J call TRBJ1-4; the D is unclear. The CDR3 length is 14 residues. Germline V gene data show CDR1 as DFQATT and CDR2 as SNEGSKA (reference sequence). CDR3 in DNA: TGCAGTGCAAGAGCAGTACAAACTAATGAAAAACTGTTTTTT. It specifies CSARAVQTNEKLFF.

This clonotype occurred many times. V usage is TRBV11-3 and J usage is TRBJ2-5, with D perhaps matching TRBD1 (6 bases). Looked up from germline, CDR1 is SGHNT and CDR2 is YENEEA. The CDR3 runs 13 residues. V lost 2 bases and J lost 5, with 9 bases in between. CDR3 DNA sequence: TGTGCCAGCAGCTTAACAGGGTTCGAGACCCAGTACTTC. Amino acid sequence: CASSLTGFETQYF.

In its sample, this clonotype was seen many times. The gene calls are TRBV7-2 and TRBJ2-7, with a possible D match to TRBD1 (5 bases). V was trimmed by 0 bases and J by 4 bases, leaving 16 bases between them. The CDR3 spans 16 residues. Germline lookup yields CDR1 SGHTA and CDR2 FQGNSA. The CDR3: CASSLAATVGAYEQYF. The CDR3 coding sequence is TGTGCCAGCAGCTTAGCGGCGACCGTAGGGGCGTACGAGCAGTACTTC.

This clonotype was picked up many times. CDR3 DNA sequence: TGTGCCAGCAGCTTCAGTATACAGGGCTGGACTGAAGCTTTCTTT. It is translated as CASSFSIQGWTEAFF. The chain is built from TRBV7-9 and TRBJ1-1, with a tentative D call TRBD1 (6 bases). Trimming took 3 bases from V and 5 from J, leaving 16 bases between them. The CDR3 has 15 residues. CDR1 and CDR2 from the germline V gene are SEHNR and FQNEAQ (reference sequence).

This clonotype was recorded many times. This rearrangement joins TRBV24-1 to TRBJ2-1; 10 bases are a match to TRBD2. Germline CDR1 and CDR2: KGHDR and SFDVKD. The CDR3 runs to 15 residues. The V and J ends lost 3 bases and 5 bases, in that order; junction bases with no gene match: 3. The CDR3, as DNA: TGTGCCACCAGTGATCCGACTAGCGGGCACAATGAGCAGTTCTTC. It yields the protein CATSDPTSGHNEQFF.

The chain has TRBV7-8 and TRBJ1-4, with D perhaps TRBD1 (6 bases). There are 16 residues in the CDR3. Trimming pared 0 bases from V and 6 bases from J, leaving 14 bases between. The germline gives CDR1 SGHVS, CDR2 FQNEAQ. In DNA form, the CDR3 reads TGTGCCAGCAGCTTAGCCAGGACAGTAATCTATGAAAAACTGTTTTTT. It encodes CASSLARTVIYEKLFF. Variable domain in full (rest from reference TRBV7-8 and TRBJ1-4): GAGVSQSPRYKVAKRGQDVALRCDPISGHVSLFWYQQALGQGPEFLTYFQNEAQLDKSGLPSDRFFAERPEGSVSTLKIQRTQQEDSAVYLCASSLARTVIYEKLFFGSGTQLSVL.

The rearrangement joins TRBV7-9 to TRBJ2-5; TRBD1 matches 9 bases. CDR3 length: 16 amino acids. Germline assignment: CDR1 SEHNR and CDR2 FQNEAQ (reference sequence). Trimming at V came to 5 bases and at J to 4 bases, leaving 11 bases not matched to a gene. CDR3 nucleotide sequence: TGTGCCAGCAGCCCCACAGGGGGCCTCATTCGAGAGACCCAGTACTTC. It yields the protein CASSPTGGLIRETQYF.

CDR3: CASSMAHDPFTAQHF. The CDR3 DNA reads as TGTGCCAGTAGTATGGCCCACGACCCATTCACGGCCCAGCATTTT. The genes are TRBV19 and TRBJ1-5; D unresolved. This CDR3 has 15 amino acids. The ends were cut back, 3 bases at V and 11 bases at J, with 20 bases in the middle. Germline loops: CDR1 LNHDA, CDR2 SQIVND (reference sequence).

In its sample, this clonotype was seen many times. The CDR3 spells CASSGGRTGELFF. DNA of the CDR3: TGCGCCAGCAGCGGCGGACGGACCGGGGAGCTGTTTTTT. The chain couples TRBV5-1 to TRBJ2-2; the D is unclear. The V gene lost 4 bases and the J gene lost 5 bases, with 9 bases spanning the gap. CDR1 is SGHRS, CDR2 YFSETQ, per germline. The CDR3 has 13 residues.

This clonotype showed up many times. The V call is TRBV7-2, the J call TRBJ2-7; D ambiguous. Between the trimmed V and J ends, which lost 5 bases and 2 bases, there was a span of 7 bases. The CDR3 length is 12 residues. Germline CDR1 SGHTA, CDR2 FQGNSA. CDR3 residues: CASSETAYEQYF. The CDR3 DNA sequence: TGTGCCAGCAGCGAAACAGCCTACGAGCAGTACTTC.

This clonotype was counted many times. The rearrangement joins TRBV28 to TRBJ2-7; D is ambiguous. The CDR3 totals 12 residues. V gave up 5 bases and J gave up 2 bases, with 7 bases separating them. Germline CDR1 and CDR2: MDHEN and SYDVKM. The CDR3 DNA is TGTGCCAGCAGTCATGACACCTACGAGCAGTACTTC. It encodes CASSHDTYEQYF.

The V gene is TRBV7-9, the J gene TRBJ2-7; TRBD2 matches at 7 bases. V gave up 8 bases and J gave up 5 bases; unmatched junction bases: 6. The germline V gene has CDR1 SEHNR and CDR2 FQNEAQ (reference sequence). The CDR3 has 12 amino acids. The CDR3 DNA follows: TGTGCCAGCTCGACTAGCTGGGACGAGCAGTACTTC. Translating gives CASSTSWDEQYF.

The chain carries TRBV30 and TRBJ2-1; the D gene is possibly TRBD2 (6 bases). The V end lost 5 bases, the J end lost 1 base, and 15 bases lay between the germline ends. The CDR3 is 15 amino acids. Looked up from germline, CDR1 is GTSNPN and CDR2 is SVGIG (reference sequence). The CDR3 here is CAWRLATRSYNEQFF. The CDR3 nucleotides are TGTGCCTGGCGATTAGCGACTAGATCCTACAATGAGCAGTTCTTC.

This clonotype was found a few times. The chain recombines TRBV7-2 with TRBJ2-3; TRBD2 matches 7 bases. Germline loops: CDR1 SGHTA, CDR2 FQGNSA. V shed 1 base and J 5 bases; nucleotides not matched to a gene: 12. The CDR3 is made up of 17 amino acids. Here the CDR3 reads CASSLGRERIVGDTQYF. DNA for the CDR3: TGTGCCAGCAGCTTAGGGCGGGAGCGGATAGTTGGAGATACGCAGTATTTT.

This clonotype was seen many times. The V gene is TRBV12-3 or TRBV12-4, the J gene TRBJ1-1; D gene unclear. Between the trimmed V and J ends, which lost 6 bases and 1 base, there was a span of 15 bases. The CDR3 consists of 15 residues. The CDR3 loop reads CASRPPGRANTEAFF. CDR3 nucleotide sequence: TGTGCCAGCAGACCCCCCGGGAGGGCGAACACTGAAGCTTTCTTT.

Ten or more counts support this clonotype. J is TRBJ2-1 and V is TRBV18, with 10 positions matching TRBD2. The V and J ends lost 3 bases and 3 bases, in that order; junction bases with no gene match: 2. The CDR3 is 15 amino acids. Per germline, CDR1 KGHSH and CDR2 LQKENI. The CDR3 region is CASSPGLAIYNEQFF. The CDR3 DNA sequence: TGTGCCAGCTCACCGGGACTAGCGATCTACAATGAGCAGTTCTTC.

This clonotype has more than one count but fewer than ten. The rearrangement uses TRBV6-1 and TRBJ1-1; 9 bases fit TRBD1. Germline lookup yields CDR1 MNHNS and CDR2 SASEGT. After removal of 7 bases from V and 3 bases from J, the junction contained 6 bases not matched to a gene. CDR3 length: 14 amino acids. The CDR3 coding sequence is TGTGCCAGCAACACAGGGGGCGCGTACACTGAAGCTTTCTTT. This codes for CASNTGGAYTEAFF.

Many counts were recorded for this clonotype. J is TRBJ2-3 and V is TRBV20-1; TRBD2 agrees at 12 bases. Germline V CDR1 and CDR2: DFQATT, SNEGSKA (reference sequence). The V and J ends lost 3 bases and 4 bases, in that order; junction bases with no gene match: 14. The length of the CDR3 is 18 residues. CDR3 protein: CSASPILAGGPKADTQYF. CDR3 nucleotides: TGCAGTGCTAGCCCGATCCTAGCGGGAGGGCCTAAGGCAGATACGCAGTATTTT.

This clonotype was picked up many times. This sequence joins TRBV11-2 and TRBJ2-1; a possible D gene is TRBD1 (6 bases). CDR3 length equals 13 residues. The V gene lost 4 bases and the J gene lost 8 bases, with 12 bases spanning the gap. Germline V gene lookup returns CDR1 SGHAT and CDR2 FQNNGV. The CDR3 reads CASSSQGYDEQFF. The DNA of the CDR3 is TGTGCCAGCAGCTCACAGGGTTACGATGAGCAGTTCTTC.